The 17 T cell receptor beta chains given below trace back to one sample, sequenced in a study of T cell responses to AZD1222 COVID-19 vaccine. Profiled with immunoSEQ multiplex PCR; TCRdb holds only in-frame clones, not every one. Found here are some 87,000 clones, around 89% of them singletons; the top ten hold 30% to 35%. The source material was peripheral blood, sampled on day 0 of AZD1222 vaccination. The receptors were gathered from an adult in good health.

This rearrangement joins TRBV10-3 to TRBJ2-5, with D perhaps assigned TRBD1 or TRBD2 (5 bases each). Per the germline V gene, CDR1 is ENHRY and CDR2 is SYGVKD. The CDR3 consists of 16 residues. Trimming took 4 bases from V and 7 from J, leaving 22 bases between them. The CDR3 is CAISGTAEGTAGTQYF. DNA of the CDR3: TGTGCCATCAGTGGAACAGCAGAAGGGACGGCGGGGACCCAGTACTTC.

This rearrangement joins TRBV5-6 to TRBJ1-1, with D unclear. Germline V lookup: CDR1 SGHDT, CDR2 YYEEEE. The CDR3 runs 16 residues. Trimming removed 4 bases at V and 1 base at J, with 17 bases between. CDR3 residues: CASSLPSGLTNTEAFF. The CDR3 DNA sequence: TGTGCCAGCAGCCTCCCTTCGGGCCTAACGAACACTGAAGCTTTCTTT. The full variable domain, completed using reference TRBV5-6 and TRBJ1-1, is DAGVTQSPTHLIKTRGQQVTLRCSPKSGHDTVSWYQQALGQGPQFIFQYYEEEERQRGNFPDRFSGHQFPNYSSELNVNALLLGDSALYLCASSLPSGLTNTEAFFGQGTRLTVV.

This clone was counted between two and nine times. The V gene is TRBV7-8, the J gene TRBJ1-5; 9 nucleotides line up with TRBD1. Germline CDR1 reads SGHVS; CDR2 reads FQNEAQ. J was trimmed by 6 bases and V by 0 bases; bases with no gene match: 0. The CDR3 consists of 14 residues. The CDR3 DNA follows: TGTGCCAGCAGCTTAGCACAGGGGGCTCAGCCCCAGCATTTT. This gives the protein CASSLAQGAQPQHF.

The chain links TRBV24-1 to TRBJ2-2; the match to TRBD1 covers 7 bases. The CDR3 length is 16 residues. The V gene end was trimmed by 3 bases and the J gene end by 0 bases; junction bases not matched to a gene: 3. Germline CDR1 KGHDR, CDR2 SFDVKD. The CDR3 DNA follows: TGTGCCACCAGTGATGCCGGGACAGCGAACACCGGGGAGCTGTTTTTT. Translating gives CATSDAGTANTGELFF.

In its sample, this clone was seen a few times. This sequence joins TRBV3-1 (or the pseudogene TRBV3-2) and TRBJ1-2, with 10 nucleotides matching TRBD1. Trimming removed 1 base from V and 6 bases from J; junction bases left unmatched: 2. The CDR3 runs to 14 residues. Germline assignment: CDR1 LGHDT and CDR2 YNNKEL (reference sequence). CDR3 sequence reads: CASSQGTGGHGYTF. DNA of the CDR3: TGTGCCAGCAGCCAAGGGACAGGGGGACATGGCTACACCTTC.

The chain employs TRBV29-1 and TRBJ2-5; 11 bases align to TRBD1. Germline V CDR1 and CDR2: SQVTM, ANQGSEA. CDR3 length: 13 residues. V was clipped by 6 bases and J by 5 bases; unmatched bases: 5. The chain's CDR3 is CSVWTGGGETQYF. CDR3 DNA: TGCAGCGTATGGACAGGGGGCGGTGAGACCCAGTACTTC.

This rearrangement joins TRBV19 to TRBJ1-5; tentative D call: TRBD1 (6 bases). Trimming took off 3 bases at V and 7 bases at J, with 13 bases between the two ends. This CDR3 is 14 amino acids long. Germline V gene data show CDR1 as LNHDA and CDR2 as SQIVND (reference sequence). CDR3 protein: CASSIPQGWQPQHF. CDR3 coding DNA: TGTGCCAGTAGTATCCCACAGGGCTGGCAGCCCCAGCATTTT.

The rearrangement joins TRBV25-1 to TRBJ1-2; 7 nucleotides line up with TRBD1. CDR3 length equals 15 residues. V was clipped by 4 bases and J by 4 bases; unmatched bases: 9. Germline loops: CDR1 MGHDK, CDR2 SYGVNS. The DNA of the CDR3 is TGTGCCAGCAGTGGGCTAGACAGGGTCGGCTATGGCTACACCTTC. Protein: CASSGLDRVGYGYTF.

The chain recombines TRBV29-1 with TRBJ1-6, with 7 bases lining up with TRBD1. The CDR3 totals 14 residues. Germline values: CDR1 SQVTM, CDR2 ANQGSEA. The junction had 11 bases not matched to a gene; V was cut back by 5 bases and J by 10 bases. The CDR3 nucleotides are TGCAGCGTTTCCAAAGGGACAGTAGGCTCACCCCTCCACTTT. Translated, it gives CSVSKGTVGSPLHF.

The gene calls are TRBV12-3 or TRBV12-4 and TRBJ1-2, with D tentatively TRBD1 (5 bases). V lost 6 bases to trimming and J lost 1 base, with 9 bases between them. The CDR3 spans 13 residues. The CDR3 reads CASRSGINYGYTF. The CDR3 DNA follows: TGTGCCAGCAGATCAGGGATTAACTATGGCTACACCTTC.

The genes are TRBV10-1 and TRBJ2-1, with 10 bases that match TRBD2. J lost 3 bases, V lost 11 bases, and 7 bases had no gene match. CDR1 and CDR2 from the germline V gene are WNHNN and SYGVQD (reference sequence). The CDR3 is made up of 14 amino acids. CDR3 sequence (DNA): TGCGCCCCCAATAGCGGGAGGAACTACAATGAGCAGTTCTTC. It codes for CAPNSGRNYNEQFF.

V is TRBV5-4 and J is TRBJ2-2, with TRBD2 identical over 12 bases. This CDR3 is built from 16 residues. The V gene's germline CDR1 is SGHNT and CDR2 YYREEE (reference sequence). The V and J ends lost 4 bases and 8 bases, in that order; junction bases with no gene match: 9. The CDR3 nucleotides are TGTGCCAGCAGCCGGGGACTAGCGGGCAAAGGGGGGGAGCTGTTTTTT. Residues: CASSRGLAGKGGELFF.

The chain links TRBV5-6 to TRBJ2-5; TRBD2 aligns across 11 bases. This CDR3 spans 15 amino acids. CDR1 and CDR2 (germline): SGHDT, YYEEEE. Germline trimming cut 4 bases from V and 4 bases from J; bases unmatched to any gene: 6. DNA for the CDR3: TGTGCCAGCAGCCTACAACTAGCGGGAGCAGAGACCCAGTACTTC. It specifies CASSLQLAGAETQYF. Full variable domain (rest looked up from reference TRBV5-6 and TRBJ2-5): DAGVTQSPTHLIKTRGQQVTLRCSPKSGHDTVSWYQQALGQGPQFIFQYYEEEERQRGNFPDRFSGHQFPNYSSELNVNALLLGDSALYLCASSLQLAGAETQYFGPGTRLLVL.

This clone appeared once. CDR3 sequence (DNA): TGTGCCACCAGTGATCCGGAGGGGACACCGACCTACGAGCAGTACTTC. Its translation: CATSDPEGTPTYEQYF. The rearrangement joins TRBV24-1 to TRBJ2-7, with D perhaps being TRBD1 or TRBD2 (6 bases each). Trimming left V 3 bases short and J 2 bases short, with 16 bases between. The CDR3 covers 16 residues. Per the germline V gene, CDR1 is KGHDR and CDR2 is SFDVKD.

The CDR3 here is CASSHYRGAEAFF. Here the CDR3 DNA reads TGTGCCAGCAGCCACTACAGGGGGGCTGAAGCTTTCTTT. The V and J genes are TRBV3-1 (or the pseudogene TRBV3-2) and TRBJ1-1, with 8 bases fitting TRBD1. Per germline, CDR1 LGHDT and CDR2 YNNKEL (reference sequence). There are 13 residues in the CDR3. Trimming cost V 3 bases and J 6 bases; bases outside gene matches: 3.

The CDR3 here is CASSSSDYSGNTIYF. CDR3 sequence (DNA): TGTGCCAGCAGTTCAAGCGATTACTCTGGAAACACCATATATTTT. The chain has TRBV28 and TRBJ1-3; D unresolved. Trimming removed 4 bases at V and 0 bases at J, with 10 bases between. Germline CDR1 MDHEN, CDR2 SYDVKM. The CDR3 is 15 amino acids.

The CDR3 spells CASSLLPQGSSDEQFF. As DNA, the CDR3 is TGTGCCAGCAGCTTATTACCGCAGGGGAGTAGTGATGAGCAGTTCTTC. This chain uses TRBV11-1 with TRBJ2-1, with D maybe TRBD1 (6 bases). The CDR3 extends over 16 amino acids. Trimming pared 2 bases from V and 8 bases from J, leaving 19 bases between. The V gene's germline CDR1 is SGHAT and CDR2 FQDESV (reference sequence).